This T cell receptor (beta chain) was obtained from a study of PD-1 blockade in classical Hodgkin lymphoma. Study results and limitations: The study found complete responders had baseline diversity similar to newly diagnosed patients. With respect to the repertoire differences, their causes, possibly disease activity or prior therapy, remain undefined. CD8+ TCR diversity did not rise significantly by C4D1, unlike CD4+.

In the case of this clone: The antigen is not known.

Losses at the gene ends were 2 bases for V and 5 bases for J; bases not matched to a gene: 8. CDR3 length: 15 amino acids. Per the germline V gene, CDR1 is MNHEY and CDR2 is SVGAGI. Repertoires were generated with immunoSEQ multiplex PCR, while TCRdb's copy carries only in-frame clones and drops some. The sample has some 100,000 clones; about nine tenths are singletons. Each of the patients experienced relapse following autologous stem cell transplantation, and their brentuximab vedotin exposure differed. This specimen was peripheral blood mononuclear cells (PBMCs), taken at baseline. V and J are TRBV6-5 and TRBJ2-5, with 7 bases matching TRBD2. The receptor was isolated from a human donor with classical Hodgkin lymphoma. The CDR3 loop is CASSYPAGRDETQYF. CDR3 in DNA: TGTGCCAGCAGTTACCCAGCGGGGAGGGACGAGACCCAGTACTTC.